Detailed here is one T cell receptor beta chain. Trimming shortened V by 0 bases and J by 0 bases, and 10 bases separated the two germline ends. This CDR3 is 17 amino acids long. Germline V gene sequence: CDR1 SGHNT, CDR2 YYREEE (reference sequence). This record comes from a study of blood T cell repertoires in COVID-19. For the study at large: The United States, Italy and Spain provided the acute and convalescent COVID-19 samples. In each case, the material was cDNA or gDNA derived from T cells, B-cell-depleted T cells, or PBMCs.

How the authors handled the data: Amplification from reference gene primers served as the basis for estimated nucleated cell counts. Sequenced by immunoSEQ multiplex PCR; TCRdb stores in-frame clones only, minus some. The V and J calls and clone size come from that table; D and trimming were worked out from the DNA. The sample carries roughly 330,000 clones, around four fifths recorded once. The TCR sequence derives from a woman between 45 and 60 years old with acute or convalescent COVID-19. This rearrangement joins TRBV5-4 to TRBJ2-6; D gene uncertain. The sequencing input was peripheral blood. CDR3 residues: CASSLVARSSGANVLTF. The CDR3 bases are TGTGCCAGCAGCTTGGTGGCCAGGTCCTCTGGGGCCAACGTCCTGACTTTC.